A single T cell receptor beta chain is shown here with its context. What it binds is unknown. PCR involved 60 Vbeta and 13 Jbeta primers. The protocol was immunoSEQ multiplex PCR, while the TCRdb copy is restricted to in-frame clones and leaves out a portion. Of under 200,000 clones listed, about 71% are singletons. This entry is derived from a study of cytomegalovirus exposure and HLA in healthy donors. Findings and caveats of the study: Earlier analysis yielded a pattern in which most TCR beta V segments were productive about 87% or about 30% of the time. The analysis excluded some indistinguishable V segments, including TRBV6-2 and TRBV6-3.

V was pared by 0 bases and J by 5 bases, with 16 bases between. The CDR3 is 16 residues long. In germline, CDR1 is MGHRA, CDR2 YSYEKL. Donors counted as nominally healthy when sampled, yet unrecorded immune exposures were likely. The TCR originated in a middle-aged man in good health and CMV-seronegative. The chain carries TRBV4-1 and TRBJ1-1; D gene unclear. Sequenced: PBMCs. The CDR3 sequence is CASSQDTRVRATEAFF. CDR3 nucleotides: TGCGCCAGCAGCCAAGATACTAGGGTGAGGGCAACTGAAGCTTTCTTT.